The present TCR beta chain was sequenced within a study of T cell changes during pregnancy in multiple sclerosis. Data came from immunoSEQ multiplex PCR; TCRdb stores just in-frame clones and leaves some out. This table has about 110,000 clones, about nine tenths appearing once. Germline CDR1 reads SGHVS; CDR2 reads FQNEAQ. CDR3 length equals 14 residues. With V trimmed by 5 bases and J by 10 bases, 9 bases remained unmatched. This receptor was taken from a female donor in good health, enrolled as a control in a pregnancy study. The V call is TRBV7-8, the J call TRBJ2-1; TRBD1 agrees at 9 bases. This specimen was peripheral blood, taken in the third trimester of pregnancy. This CDR3 is CASSTRTGVDEQFF. CDR3 in DNA: TGTGCCAGCAGCACGAGGACAGGGGTGGACGAGCAGTTCTTC. The whole variable domain, filled in from reference TRBV7-8 and TRBJ2-1, reads GAGVSQSPRYKVAKRGQDVALRCDPISGHVSLFWYQQALGQGPEFLTYFQNEAQLDKSGLPSDRFFAERPEGSVSTLKIQRTQQEDSAVYLCASSTRTGVDEQFFGPGTRLTVL.